Sequencing of this T cell receptor beta chain was carried out in a study of T cells after somatic rescue of genetic block. The protocol was immunoSEQ multiplex PCR, while the TCRdb copy is restricted to in-frame clones and leaves out a portion. The profile shows tens of thousands of clones, 85% to 95% of them singletons. The V gene's germline CDR1 is MNHNS and CDR2 SASEGT. Trimming pared 6 bases from V and 4 bases from J, leaving 12 bases between. CDR3 length equals 13 residues. The sequenced sample consisted of peripheral blood mononuclear cells (PBMCs). The sequence derives from a man in his forties. This chain links TRBV6-1 with TRBJ1-1; D gene ambiguous. The CDR3 spells CASRGEGITEAFF. The CDR3 nucleotides are TGTGCCAGCAGGGGAGAGGGAATCACTGAAGCTTTCTTT.